One sample yielded the 2 T cell receptor beta chains listed below, sequenced in a study of blood T cell repertoires in COVID-19. Profiled with immunoSEQ multiplex PCR; TCRdb holds only in-frame clones, not every one. In the table there are about 46,000 clones, approximately 86% of which are singletons. The sample comprised PBMCs or T cells enriched from blood (not recorded which). The receptors shown here come from a woman in her forties or fifties who had recovered from COVID-19.

This rearrangement joins TRBV6-4 to TRBJ2-1, with 8 bases aligning to TRBD1. J was trimmed by 1 base and V by 4 bases; bases with no gene match: 3. The CDR3 length is 15 residues. Germline V gene sequence: CDR1 MRHNA, CDR2 SNTAGT. The CDR3 reads CASSVQGGSYNEQFF. The CDR3 nucleotides are TGTGCCAGCAGTGTACAGGGGGGATCCTACAATGAGCAGTTCTTC.

This chain's CDR3 is CASSRDFQGINEQFF. In DNA form, the CDR3 reads TGTGCCAGCAGCAGGGACTTCCAGGGGATCAATGAGCAGTTCTTC. The V and J genes are TRBV7-9 and TRBJ2-1, with D perhaps assigned TRBD1 or TRBD2 (6 bases each). Germline V lookup: CDR1 SEHNR, CDR2 FQNEAQ (reference sequence). The V gene lost 5 bases and the J gene lost 6 bases, with 17 bases spanning the gap. The CDR3 spans 15 residues. The variable domain in full, with the rest retrieved from reference TRBV7-9 and TRBJ2-1, is DTGVSQNPRHKITKRGQNVTFRCDPISEHNRLYWYRQTLGQGPEFLTYFQNEAQLEKSRLLSDRFSAERPKGSFSTLEIQRTEQGDSAMYLCASSRDFQGINEQFFGPGTRLTVL.